Sequencing of this T cell receptor (beta chain) was carried out in a study of blood T cell repertoires in COVID-19. Overall study context: Acute and convalescent COVID-19 samples came from the United States, Italy and Spain. The analysed material was cDNA or gDNA that came from T cells, B-cell-depleted T cells, or PBMCs.

Self-reported history from a screening survey and questionnaire set each donor's cohort. Generated by immunoSEQ multiplex PCR, the TCRdb table keeps only in-frame clones and is missing some. Here the sample spans fewer than 250,000 clones, around 80% being singletons. Trimming removed 4 bases from V and 5 bases from J, with 11 bases in between. The CDR3 is made up of 13 amino acids. Germline CDR1 SGHNT, CDR2 YENEEA. The rearrangement links TRBV11-3 to TRBJ1-2; the D gene is possibly TRBD1 (5 bases). The sequence was collected from a man in his 60s who had recovered from COVID-19. Sequencing was done on a sample of PBMCs or T cells enriched from blood (not recorded which). The CDR3 DNA sequence: TGTGCCAGCAGCTCGCCAGGGTGGTATGGCTACACCTTC. This gives the protein CASSSPGWYGYTF.